The 30 T cell receptor beta chains below come from one sample, sequenced in a study of cytomegalovirus exposure and HLA in healthy donors. Amplification used 60 Vbeta primers and 13 Jbeta primers. Measured with immunoSEQ multiplex PCR; TCRdb has only the in-frame clones, and not every one. The table records about 94,000 clones, approximately 78% of them present only once. The sample was PBMCs. These receptors were collected from a woman aged 60 to 75 in good health and CMV-seronegative.

V usage is TRBV6-5 and J usage is TRBJ1-2; D not resolved. V was shortened by 0 bases and J by 8 bases, with 19 bases between the two germline ends. Germline V gene sequence: CDR1 MNHEY, CDR2 SVGAGI. The CDR3 is 16 amino acids. The CDR3 DNA is TGTGCCAGCAGTTACTCCTCAGGACCCCCTTGGGAGGGCTACACCTTC. This gives the protein CASSYSSGPPWEGYTF.

This rearrangement joins TRBV4-3 to TRBJ2-2, with TRBD2 identical over 9 bases. The germline gives CDR1 LGHNA, CDR2 YSLEER. The J segment lost 5 bases and the V segment lost 3 bases, leaving 7 bases of the junction unmatched. The CDR3 runs to 16 residues. The CDR3: CASSHAAGGRTGELFF. The CDR3 nucleotides read TGCGCCAGCAGCCATGCCGCGGGAGGGAGGACCGGGGAGCTGTTTTTT.

The chain employs TRBV4-3 and TRBJ1-1; no clear D. CDR1 is LGHNA and CDR2 is YSLEER in the germline V gene. The CDR3 loop spans 14 amino acids. The germline V and J ends were trimmed by 5 bases and 1 base, with 11 bases remaining between them. CDR3 in amino acids: CASSEGVRNTEAFF. The CDR3 DNA reads TGCGCCAGCAGCGAGGGAGTAAGGAACACTGAAGCTTTCTTT.

This clone was seen a few times. The chain recombines TRBV28 with TRBJ2-5; TRBD2 agrees at 8 bases. The CDR3 has 15 residues. Per germline, CDR1 MDHEN and CDR2 SYDVKM. The ends lost 7 bases at V and 1 base at J; junction bases unmatched: 8. The CDR3 is CASIRAGATQETQYF. Here the CDR3 DNA reads TGTGCCAGCATCCGAGCGGGAGCGACCCAAGAGACCCAGTACTTC.

This clone is a singleton in its sample. The chain joins TRBV5-1 to TRBJ2-7; 8 nucleotides agree with TRBD1. Germline assignment: CDR1 SGHRS and CDR2 YFSETQ. CDR3 length equals 14 residues. V dropped 4 bases and J dropped 3; count of bases not matched to a gene: 6. CDR3: CASSPGTGFYEQYF. In DNA form, the CDR3 reads TGCGCCAGCAGCCCCGGGACAGGTTTCTACGAGCAGTACTTC.

This chain joins TRBV13 and TRBJ2-5; D perhaps matches TRBD2 (5 bases). The J call is in doubt because the DNA end fits TRBJ2-7 better. Germline CDR1 is PRHDT and CDR2 is FYEKMQ (reference sequence). CDR3 size: 15 residues. CDR3 DNA: TGTGCCAGCAGCTTGTGGGAGAAGAATCTTGGCGAGCAGTACTTC. This sequence encodes CASSLWEKNLGEQYF.

The rearrangement joins TRBV12-2 to TRBJ2-7; the table's D call TRBD1 went unverified against the DNA. TRBV12-2 is noted as a pseudogene. The CDR3 consists of 15 residues. CDR3 bases: TGTGCAAGTCGCTTAGATCCAGGGGCGACCTACGAGCAGTACTTC. Translating it yields CASRLDPGATYEQYF.

The CDR3 sequence is CATSSGSSYNEQFF. CDR3 bases: TGTGCCACCTCTAGCGGGAGCTCCTACAATGAGCAGTTCTTC. V usage is TRBV10-3 and J usage is TRBJ2-1, with TRBD2 identical over 10 bases. Germline V lookup: CDR1 ENHRY, CDR2 SYGVKD. The CDR3 covers 14 residues. V shed 10 bases, J shed 0 bases, and the junction held 3 bases outside the gene matches.

V is TRBV19 and J is TRBJ2-5, with D possibly TRBD1 on 5 matching bases. Trimming left V 3 bases short and J 5 bases short, with 16 bases between. The CDR3 is 15 amino acids. Germline-derived CDR1 and CDR2 are LNHDA and SQIVND (reference sequence). CDR3 DNA sequence: TGTGCCAGTAGTATTTGGAGTCAGGGCGAGGAGACCCAGTACTTC. The encoded protein is CASSIWSQGEETQYF.

The J gene is TRBJ2-1, the V gene TRBV5-4; possible D gene TRBD2, 7 bases. The CDR3 runs to 16 residues. Trimming stripped 4 bases from V and 4 bases from J, with 18 bases between. CDR1 and CDR2 (germline): SGHNT, YYREEE (reference sequence). The CDR3 DNA sequence: TGTGCCAGCAGCCCAGGGGAGGGGCGGTTTTACAATGAGCAGTTCTTC. The encoded protein is CASSPGEGRFYNEQFF.

This chain joins TRBV7-2 and TRBJ2-3, with 10 bases that match TRBD2. The CDR3 has 17 residues. With 1 base clipped from V and 1 base from J, the junction kept 5 bases outside the gene matches. CDR1 and CDR2 from the germline V gene are SGHTA and FQGNSA. The CDR3 sequence is CASSLVGGTSGTDTQYF. In nucleotides, the CDR3 is TGTGCCAGCAGCTTAGTCGGCGGGACTAGCGGCACAGATACGCAGTATTTT.

J is TRBJ2-3 and V is TRBV7-2; TRBD2 aligns across 7 bases. The CDR3 runs 15 residues. Unmatched junction bases numbered 5, after V lost 0 bases and J lost 5 bases. CDR1 is SGHTA and CDR2 is FQGNSA in the germline V gene. The CDR3 loop is CASSLAGGPGDTQYF. DNA for the CDR3: TGTGCCAGCAGCTTAGCGGGAGGGCCAGGAGATACGCAGTATTTT.

The chain carries TRBV2 and TRBJ2-7, with D perhaps TRBD1 (5 bases). The germline CDR1 and CDR2 sequences are SNHLY and FYNNEI. This CDR3 is built from 12 residues. Trimming removed 8 bases at V and 2 bases at J, with 10 bases between. CDR3 sequence reads: CASGAITYEQYF. The CDR3 DNA reads TGTGCCAGCGGGGCGATAACCTACGAGCAGTACTTC.

The rearrangement links TRBV10-3 to TRBJ2-1; 11 nucleotides align to TRBD2. CDR1 is ENHRY and CDR2 is SYGVKD in the germline V gene. This CDR3 region has 17 residues. V gave up 3 bases and J gave up 8 bases; unmatched junction bases: 12. The CDR3 bases are TGTGCCATCAGTGAACTGATTGAGGGGACTAGCGGTGATGAGCAGTTCTTC. It specifies CAISELIEGTSGDEQFF.

Only a few counts were recorded for this clone. The rearrangement uses TRBV6-1 and TRBJ1-1; D perhaps matches TRBD1 (5 bases). The germline gives CDR1 MNHNS, CDR2 SASEGT. V gave up 2 bases and J gave up 0 bases, with 13 bases separating them. There are 16 residues in the CDR3. CDR3 amino acids: CASSEPRAGMNTEAFF. The CDR3 coding sequence is TGTGCCAGCAGTGAACCCAGGGCGGGGATGAACACTGAAGCTTTCTTT.

The genes are TRBV6-5 and TRBJ1-4, with D possibly being TRBD1 (6 bases). The CDR3 has 14 residues. CDR1 MNHEY and CDR2 SVGAGI come from the germline V gene. Trimming pared 5 bases from V and 7 bases from J, leaving 14 bases between. This CDR3 reads CASSPGRGSEKLFF. The CDR3 region has the DNA TGTGCCAGCAGTCCGGGCAGGGGTAGTGAAAAACTGTTTTTT.

This rearrangement joins TRBV6-5 to TRBJ2-5; 7 positions agree with TRBD2. CDR1 and CDR2 (germline): MNHEY, SVGAGI. This CDR3 is built from 15 residues. Germline trimming cut 4 bases from V and 7 bases from J; bases unmatched to any gene: 12. CDR3 sequence: CASSFAPGGEWTQYF. The CDR3 region has the DNA TGTGCCAGCAGTTTCGCCCCGGGGGGAGAATGGACCCAGTACTTC.

The chain joins TRBV27 to TRBJ1-2; D ambiguous. Germline assignment: CDR1 MNHEY and CDR2 SMNVEV (reference sequence). V was clipped by 0 bases and J by 7 bases, with 12 bases between them. The CDR3 covers 14 residues. CDR3 sequence: CASSLSSDYLGYTF. In DNA form, the CDR3 reads TGTGCCAGCAGTTTATCCTCGGACTATCTTGGCTACACCTTC.

The V and J genes are TRBV5-1 and TRBJ2-7, with D tentatively TRBD1 (5 bases). This CDR3 region has 16 residues. CDR1 is SGHRS and CDR2 is YFSETQ in the germline V gene. Trimming stripped 0 bases from V and 1 base from J, with 14 bases between. For the CDR3, the DNA is TGCGCCAGCAGCTTGGCCACAGGCTTGGGATCCTACGAGCAGTACTTC. It specifies CASSLATGLGSYEQYF.

This chain's CDR3 is CATSRAPGGARRVWDEQFF. As DNA, the CDR3 is TGTGCCACCAGCAGAGCCCCTGGAGGGGCTAGGAGGGTCTGGGATGAGCAGTTCTTC. This chain joins TRBV15 and TRBJ2-1, with a weak D call TRBD2 (6 bases). The CDR3 is made up of 19 amino acids. V lost 1 base, J lost 8 bases, and 27 bases lay in between. Germline V gene lookup returns CDR1 LNHNV and CDR2 YYDKDF (reference sequence).

Comment on this clone: One end of the junction does not line up with germline, which may come from a read error. The rearrangement links TRBV7-6 to TRBJ2-2; 7 nucleotides align to TRBD2. The germline CDR1 and CDR2 sequences are SGHVS and FNYEAQ. The CDR3 is made up of 16 amino acids. The CDR3 reads CASSIASGSNTGELFF. The DNA for the CDR3 is TGTGCCAGCAGCATAGCTAGCGGTTCGAACACCGGGGAGCTGTTTTTT.

This clone has just a few counts. V gene TRBV10-1 combines with J gene TRBJ2-3; possible D gene TRBD1, 6 bases. Between the trimmed V and J ends, which lost 3 bases and 1 base, there was a span of 14 bases. This CDR3 is 16 amino acids long. Germline CDR1 WNHNN, CDR2 SYGVQD (reference sequence). CDR3 amino acids: CASSESLGAGTDTQYF. DNA of the CDR3: TGCGCCAGCAGTGAATCGCTGGGGGCTGGCACAGATACGCAGTATTTT.

The chain is built from TRBV5-6 and TRBJ2-3, with TRBD1 as a possible D gene (6 bases). The CDR3 length is 13 residues. V was clipped by 4 bases and J by 4 bases, with 10 bases between them. Germline CDR1 SGHDT, CDR2 YYEEEE. The CDR3 nucleotides read TGTGCCAGCAGCCCCGGACAGTCAGATACGCAGTATTTT. Protein sequence: CASSPGQSDTQYF.

The genes are TRBV21-1 and TRBJ1-1; the table's D call, TRBD1, was not checked against the DNA. TRBV21-1 is classified as a pseudogene. CDR3 length: 15 residues. The CDR3 spells CASSRQGAKSTEAFF. The CDR3 DNA reads as TGTGCCAGCAGTAGACAGGGGGCGAAGAGCACTGAAGCTTTCTTT.

This clone appeared once. This sequence joins TRBV14 and TRBJ2-1, with unresolved D. V dropped 5 bases and J dropped 5 bases, with 4 bases sitting between them. CDR1 and CDR2 (germline): SGHDN, FVKESK. There are 11 residues in the CDR3. CDR3 loop: CASSFNNEQFF. CDR3 nucleotides: TGTGCCAGCAGCTTCAACAATGAGCAGTTCTTC.

The CDR3 sequence: CASSLQGAGINGYNEQFF. The CDR3 region has the DNA TGTGCCAGCAGCTTACAGGGGGCAGGGATTAATGGCTACAATGAGCAGTTCTTC. The rearrangement uses TRBV7-9 and TRBJ2-1; 8 positions match TRBD1. The length of the CDR3 is 18 residues. Germline CDR1 SEHNR, CDR2 FQNEAQ (reference sequence). With 2 bases clipped from V and 3 bases from J, the junction kept 12 bases outside the gene matches. The variable domain in full, completed from reference TRBV7-9 and TRBJ2-1, reads DTGVSQNPRHKITKRGQNVTFRCDPISEHNRLYWYRQTLGQGPEFLTYFQNEAQLEKSRLLSDRFSAERPKGSFSTLEIQRTEQGDSAMYLCASSLQGAGINGYNEQFFGPGTRLTVL.

The chain combines TRBV7-6 with TRBJ2-3; possibly TRBD2 for D (6 bases). The CDR3 covers 15 residues. CDR1 is SGHVS and CDR2 is FNYEAQ in the germline V gene. Deletions cut 5 bases from V and 4 bases from J, with 16 bases between. Here the CDR3 DNA reads TGTGCCAGCAGCACCAGGCGGGCTAGCGCAGATACGCAGTATTTT. Translation gives CASSTRRASADTQYF.

There are a few counts of this clone. V and J are TRBV7-2 and TRBJ1-2, with D hard to call. The CDR3 consists of 15 residues. The germline V gene encodes CDR1 SGHTA and CDR2 FQGNSA. The ends were cut back, 1 base at V and 8 bases at J, with 17 bases in the middle. The CDR3 here is CASSLVYPAARGYTF. Here the CDR3 DNA reads TGTGCCAGCAGCTTAGTTTACCCAGCAGCTAGGGGCTACACCTTC.

The CDR3: CASSLANRGQETQYF. DNA of the CDR3: TGTGCCAGCAGCTTAGCGAACAGGGGGCAGGAGACCCAGTACTTC. This chain joins TRBV7-9 and TRBJ2-5; 9 bases are shared with TRBD1. This CDR3 is 15 amino acids long. Germline values: CDR1 SEHNR, CDR2 FQNEAQ (reference sequence). V was clipped by 0 bases and J by 5 bases; unmatched bases: 4. Filled out from reference TRBV7-9 and TRBJ2-5, the complete variable domain reads DTGVSQNPRHKITKRGQNVTFRCDPISEHNRLYWYRQTLGQGPEFLTYFQNEAQLEKSRLLSDRFSAERPKGSFSTLEIQRTEQGDSAMYLCASSLANRGQETQYFGPGTRLLVL.

V is TRBV18 and J is TRBJ2-2, with 8 bases lining up with TRBD1. The CDR3 runs 15 residues. V dropped 4 bases and J dropped 0; count of bases not matched to a gene: 1. From germline, CDR1 is KGHSH and CDR2 LQKENI. CDR3 sequence: CASSLQGANTGELFF. For the CDR3, the DNA is TGTGCCAGCTCACTACAGGGGGCGAACACCGGGGAGCTGTTTTTT.